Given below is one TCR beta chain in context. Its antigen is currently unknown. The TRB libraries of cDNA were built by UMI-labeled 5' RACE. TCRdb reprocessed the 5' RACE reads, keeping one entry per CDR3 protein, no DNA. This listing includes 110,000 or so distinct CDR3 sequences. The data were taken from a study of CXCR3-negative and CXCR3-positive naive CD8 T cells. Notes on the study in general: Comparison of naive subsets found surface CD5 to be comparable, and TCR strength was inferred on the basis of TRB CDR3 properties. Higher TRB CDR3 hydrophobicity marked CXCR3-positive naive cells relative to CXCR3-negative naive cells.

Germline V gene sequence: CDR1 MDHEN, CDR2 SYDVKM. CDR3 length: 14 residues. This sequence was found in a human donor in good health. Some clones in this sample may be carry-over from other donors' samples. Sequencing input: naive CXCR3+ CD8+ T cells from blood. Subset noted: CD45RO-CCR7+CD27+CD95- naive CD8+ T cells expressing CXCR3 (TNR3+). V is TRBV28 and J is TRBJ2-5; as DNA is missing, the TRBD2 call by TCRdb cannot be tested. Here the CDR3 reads CASSVAGGQETQYF.